The TCR beta chain described here comes from a study of human T cells and chemical hapten exposure (dated by TCRdb to the early 2020s). A note on the overall study: For sensitization, 2% DPC in acetone was applied to an approximately 2 cm by approximately 2 cm area of upper inner arm skin. The study tracked peripheral blood TCR repertoire changes in vivo during primary and secondary sensitization to the hapten diphenylcyclopropenone (DPC) in alopecia patients. Alopecia areata with under or over 50% scalp involvement, alopecia totalis and alopecia universalis were represented in the patient cohort, which was mostly female. Throughout the approximately 22-week study period, patients were also given weekly therapeutic DPC doses on the scalp. Libraries were combined into a pool for sequencing, and differences in TCR yield between samples came mainly from small differences in library volumes within the pool. Blood for TCR sequencing was provided by twenty-nine alopecia patients at one to four time points (pre-sensitization, 2, 6 and 24 weeks). Patch testing was done on the upper back using Finn chambers containing 0.01% DPC, and results were scored after 6 days according to International Contact Dermatitis Research Group standards. Blood samples were taken from patients before sensitization (week 0) and then at 2, 6 and about 24 weeks after DPC sensitization.

A distance of 8 bases separates the germline ends of V and J, which lose 3 bases and 4 bases respectively. Inclusive of the bounding cysteine and phenylalanine, the CDR3 is 13 residues long. Only the CDR3 DNA is retained, 39 bases long and in frame from the first base. Per the germline V gene, SGHRS is the CDR1 and YFSETQ is the CDR2. The sample holds a few counts of this clonotype. It lacks a known antigen. No clone much larger than this one lies a single base away; base qualities are absent. Library preparation employed RACE. The sample was run on a NextSeq 500. During library preparation, unique molecular identifiers were attached to individual cDNA molecules so that TCRs could be counted quantitatively and reproducibly. From each blood RNA sample, both TCR alpha and TCR beta chains were sequenced. The study's own analysis went as follows. Samples had a median of about 96,000 TCRs, with a range from roughly 20,000 to 700,000. V, J and CDR3 annotation of the TCR reads was carried out using the Decombinator software suite. To make PS versus PT1 abundance plots, every sample was subsampled to the same number of TCRs (28,000). TCRs were defined as expanded if absent before sensitization and observed at least eight times at the 2-week time point. TCRdb reran the public reads through fastp at Q25 and MiXCR, keeping productive beta chains. Identical CDR3 protein sequences are pooled into one entry, listed with their most common genes and DNA. The V and J calls were determined by TCRdb, not by the authors. The sample table lists some 300,000 distinct CDR3 sequences, about 5.4% of them with a count of one. The ten most abundant clones make up over 6.5% of the sample.

The research as a whole found: DPC sensitization did not change the number of TCRs with a frequency above 1 in 1000, and there was no evidence of changes in global repertoire structure. After repeated subsampling, changes were observed in the strength of the expansion versus patch-test correlation and in the threshold at which the correlation became significant. All patients had alopecia, a presumed autoimmune disease, so their immune response might differ from that of healthy individuals. Patch test score correlated positively with the number of PT1 expanded TCRs, reaching significance at thresholds 8, 16 and 32 but not at 4. Expanded TCRs formed significantly more large CDR3 similarity clusters than pre-sensitization or healthy control sets, consistent with antigen-driven responses.

The time point label of this sample denotes: pre-sensitization, week 0. The sample's treatment or condition label is to be understood as: therapeutic diphenylcyclopropenone sensitization with weekly scalp DPC. Blood at each patch-test visit was drawn before the patch test was applied. Patients were eligible if aged 18 to 70, diagnosed with alopecia and judged suitable for DPC therapy, and pregnant patients were excluded. Total RNA was extracted from unfractionated whole blood collected in Tempus Blood RNA tubes. Sequences were derived from whole blood, sampled in connection with sensitization to the hapten diphenylcyclopropenone (DPC). The chain links TRBV5-1 with TRBJ1-5, with the D segment identity uncertain. This receptor was obtained from a woman aged 18 to 35 with alopecia areata. Some clones in this sample may be carry-over from other donors' samples. The CDR3 in this case is CASSSGENQPQHF. The sequenced DNA is TGCGCCAGCAGCTCCGGGGAAAATCAGCCCCAGCATTTT. Outside the CDR3, residues come from the reference TRBV5-1 and TRBJ1-5 proteins, so the full variable domain is: KAGVTQTPRYLIKTRGQQVTLSCSPISGHRSVSWYQQTPGQGLQFLFEYFSETQRNKGNFPGRFSGRQFSNSRSEMNVSTLELGDSALYLCASSSGENQPQHFGDGTRLSIL.